The 24 T cell receptor gamma chains presented below share a single source sample, sequenced in a study of human gamma delta and Vdelta1 T cells. With CATT, TCRdb re-called clones from the PCR reads. The sample consists of about 3,900 gamma-chain clones, over 15% of them appearing once. Their target antigens are unknown. The specimen was Vdelta1 gamma-delta T cells from blood grown in culture (DOT cells). The receptors derive from a human donor in good health.

The J gene is TRGJP2, the V gene TRGV8. CDR3 length equals 17 residues. The J segment lost 0 bases and the V segment lost 0 bases, leaving 7 bases of the junction unmatched. Germline CDR1 is VENAVY and CDR2 is YDSYNSRV. The CDR3 nucleotides read TGTGCCACCTGGGATAGGCCTAAATATAGTAGTGATTGGATCAAGACGTTT. Its translation: CATWDRPKYSSDWIKTF.

This clone was counted only a few times. The V and J genes are TRGV4 and TRGJ1 or TRGJ2. Per germline, CDR1 EGSTGY and CDR2 YDSYTSSV. The V gene end was trimmed by 5 bases and the J gene end by 7 bases; junction bases not matched to a gene: 8. There are 12 residues in the CDR3. Written as DNA, the CDR3 is TGTGCCACCTGGGGGCTCGGGTATAAGAAACTCTTT. Residues: CATWGLGYKKLF.

In its sample, this clone was seen a few times. Within the sample, other DNA sequences also encode this same CDR3. The chain carries TRGV4 and TRGJ1 or TRGJ2. Germline trimming cut 4 bases from V and 0 bases from J; bases unmatched to any gene: 9. Looked up from germline, CDR1 is EGSTGY and CDR2 is YDSYTSSV. The CDR3 spans 15 residues. Here the CDR3 DNA reads TGTGCCACCTGGGACGGACACCTGAATTATTATAAGAAACTCTTT. Residues: CATWDGHLNYYKKLF.

This clone turned up a few times. J is TRGJ1 or TRGJ2 and V is TRGV5P. TRGV5P counts as a pseudogene. CDR3 length: 13 residues. The CDR3 bases are TGTGCCACCTGGGGACACCGGCCAAACAAGAAACTCTTT. Its protein product is CATWGHRPNKKLF.

The chain is built from TRGV4 and TRGJ1 or TRGJ2. With 0 bases clipped from V and 0 bases from J, the junction kept 2 bases outside the gene matches. CDR1 and CDR2 (germline): EGSTGY, YDSYTSSV. CDR3 length equals 14 residues. CDR3 bases: TGTGCCACCTGGGATGGGGTGAATTATTATAAGAAACTCTTT. Protein: CATWDGVNYYKKLF.

Concerning this clone: The junction does not match germline at one end; this may be a read error. The chain links TRGV9 to TRGJP1. Germline-derived CDR1 and CDR2 are GITISATS and ISYDGTV (reference sequence). The CDR3 extends over 9 amino acids. The CDR3 DNA reads TGCACCACTGGTTGGTTCAAGATATTT. Its protein product is CTTGWFKIF.

This clone was observed a few times. The chain uses TRGV4 and TRGJ1 or TRGJ2. The CDR3 has 12 amino acids. Trimming at V came to 4 bases and at J to 8 bases, leaving 8 bases not matched to a gene. CDR1 is EGSTGY, CDR2 YDSYTSSV, per germline. The CDR3 loop reads CATWDVWDKKLF. The DNA for the CDR3 is TGTGCCACCTGGGACGTGTGGGATAAGAAACTCTTT.

This clone was seen a few times. V usage is TRGV4 and J usage is TRGJ1 or TRGJ2. The CDR3 sequence is 11 residues long. Germline CDR1 and CDR2: EGSTGY and YDSYTSSV. V lost 4 bases and J lost 8; bases outside the gene matches: 5. The CDR3 DNA reads as TGTGCCACCTGGGAGAAGCATAAGAAACTCTTT. Amino acid sequence: CATWEKHKKLF.

This clone has only a few counts. Other DNA sequences in this specimen translate into the identical CDR3. The chain employs TRGV2 and TRGJ1 or TRGJ2. The V gene's germline CDR1 is EGSNGY and CDR2 YDSYNSKV. The junction had 3 bases not matched to a gene; V was cut back by 0 bases and J by 10 bases. CDR3 length equals 11 residues. The CDR3 DNA reads as TGTGCCACCTGGGACGGGCCGAAGAAACTCTTT. It is translated as CATWDGPKKLF.

The gene calls are TRGV2 and TRGJ1 or TRGJ2. CDR1 is EGSNGY, CDR2 YDSYNSKV, per germline. The junction had 7 bases not matched to a gene; V was cut back by 0 bases and J by 8 bases. The CDR3 length is 13 residues. The CDR3 DNA is TGTGCCACCTGGGACGGGGTGGGGGATAAGAAACTCTTT. Protein sequence: CATWDGVGDKKLF.

This clone is medium-sized (0.01 to 0.1%). V is TRGV3 and J is TRGJ1 or TRGJ2. The CDR3 is made up of 13 amino acids. The V gene end was trimmed by 4 bases and the J gene end by 11 bases; junction bases not matched to a gene: 14. Germline V CDR1 and CDR2: VTNTFY, YDVSTARD (reference sequence). The CDR3 protein is CATWDTLGPEKLF. In DNA form, the CDR3 reads TGTGCCACCTGGGATACACTAGGACCTGAGAAACTCTTT.

This clone has only a few counts. The chain employs TRGV3 and TRGJ1 or TRGJ2. This CDR3 is built from 11 residues. V trimming: 3 bases; J trimming: 9 bases; junction bases outside the gene matches: 5. The germline V gene has CDR1 VTNTFY and CDR2 YDVSTARD (reference sequence). DNA of the CDR3: TGTGCCACCTGGGACGGTCGTAAGAAACTCTTT. Encoded protein: CATWDGRKKLF.

V and J are TRGV5 and TRGJP2. CDR3 size: 16 residues. The junction had 10 bases not matched to a gene; V was cut back by 5 bases and J by 1 base. Looked up from germline, CDR1 is VINAFY and CDR2 is YDVSNSKD. CDR3 region: CATWAPGGSSDWIKTF. As DNA, the CDR3 is TGTGCCACCTGGGCCCCGGGGGGTAGTAGTGATTGGATCAAGACGTTT.

This clone is judged medium-sized. The rearrangement links TRGV4 to TRGJ1 or TRGJ2. The germline V gene has CDR1 EGSTGY and CDR2 YDSYTSSV. V shed 1 base and J 6 bases; nucleotides not matched to a gene: 6. The CDR3 is 13 amino acids. CDR3 amino acids: CATWDGGGYKKLF. The CDR3 DNA follows: TGTGCCACCTGGGATGGAGGAGGTTATAAGAAACTCTTT.

Relative to its sample, this clone is medium-sized (0.01 to 0.1%). The chain carries TRGV3 and TRGJP2. In germline, CDR1 is VTNTFY, CDR2 YDVSTARD (reference sequence). With 0 bases clipped from V and 6 bases from J, the junction kept 7 bases outside the gene matches. There are 15 residues in the CDR3. CDR3 sequence reads: CATWDRPPRDWIKTF. The CDR3 DNA reads as TGTGCCACCTGGGACAGGCCGCCGCGTGATTGGATCAAGACGTTT.

This clone was observed a handful of times. Different DNA sequences within this sample yield the same CDR3. This chain links TRGV4 with TRGJ1 or TRGJ2. Germline V gene sequence: CDR1 EGSTGY, CDR2 YDSYTSSV. The trim removed 0 bases at V and 5 bases at J, leaving 7 bases unmatched. CDR3 length: 14 residues. CDR3 sequence reads: CATWDGRQDYKKLF. The CDR3 coding sequence is TGTGCCACCTGGGATGGGCGGCAGGATTATAAGAAACTCTTT.

V usage is TRGV5 and J usage is TRGJ1 or TRGJ2. Unmatched junction bases numbered 9, after V lost 3 bases and J lost 1 base. The V gene's germline CDR1 is VINAFY and CDR2 YDVSNSKD. This CDR3 has 15 residues. The CDR3, as DNA: TGTGCCACCTGGGACGGAATTTCCAATTATTATAAGAAACTCTTT. Translation gives CATWDGISNYYKKLF.

The chain has TRGV4 and TRGJP2. Germline V gives CDR1 EGSTGY, CDR2 YDSYTSSV. Losses at the gene ends were 0 bases for V and 11 bases for J; bases not matched to a gene: 6. The CDR3 runs to 13 residues. The DNA for the CDR3 is TGTGCCACCTGGGATGGGCATTACTGGATCAAGACGTTT. It yields the protein CATWDGHYWIKTF.

With respect to this clone: A far larger clone is off by one base, so a read error is likely. Other nucleotide sequences in the sample specify the same CDR3. The chain combines TRGV9 with TRGJ1 or TRGJ2. The CDR3 runs to 10 residues. CDR1 and CDR2 (germline): GITISATS, ISYDGTV (reference sequence). CDR3 loop: CALWEVKKLF. In DNA, the CDR3 is TGTGCTTTGTGGGAGGTGAAGAAACTCTTT.

The rearrangement uses TRGV8 and TRGJ1 or TRGJ2. The V gene's germline CDR1 is VENAVY and CDR2 YDSYNSRV. V lost 5 bases to trimming and J lost 5 bases; unmatched junction nucleotides: 12. The CDR3 has 14 residues. The CDR3 bases are TGTGCCACCTGGGTCTTCGTGAGGGATTATAAGAAACTCTTT. Protein product: CATWVFVRDYKKLF.

This clone appeared a few times. A much larger clone lies one base from this, so it may be a read error. The chain carries TRGV2 and TRGJ1 or TRGJ2. The ends lost 0 bases at V and 4 bases at J; junction bases unmatched: 6. CDR3 length: 14 residues. Germline V lookup: CDR1 EGSNGY, CDR2 YDSYNSKV. The CDR3 sequence: CATWDGPKYYKKLF. The CDR3, as DNA: TGTGCCACCTGGGACGGGCCGAAGTATTATAAGAAACTCTTT.

A few counts support this clone. V and J are TRGV4 and TRGJ1 or TRGJ2. This CDR3 has 16 amino acids. The V and J ends lost 0 bases and 4 bases, in that order; junction bases with no gene match: 12. CDR1 is EGSTGY and CDR2 is YDSYTSSV in the germline V gene. CDR3 coding DNA: TGTGCCACCTGGGATGGGCCTCCATTCCCCTATTATAAGAAACTCTTT. This encodes CATWDGPPFPYYKKLF.

The chain is built from TRGV5 and TRGJ1 or TRGJ2. The V gene's germline CDR1 is VINAFY and CDR2 YDVSNSKD. The CDR3 spans 16 residues. V gave up 6 bases and J gave up 0 bases; unmatched junction bases: 14. In DNA, the CDR3 is TGTGCCACCTGGAAACAGACTGGGGCGAATTATTATAAGAAACTCTTT. It specifies CATWKQTGANYYKKLF.

V usage is TRGV2 and J usage is TRGJ1 or TRGJ2. The germline V gene encodes CDR1 EGSNGY and CDR2 YDSYNSKV. This CDR3 spans 13 amino acids. J lost 9 bases, V lost 0 bases, and 8 bases had no gene match. This CDR3 is CATWDGLQTKKLF. CDR3 DNA: TGTGCCACCTGGGACGGGCTCCAAACTAAGAAACTCTTT.